This TCR beta chain was obtained from a study of T-cell reconstitution after alpha-beta-depleted transplantation in children. Per the germline V gene, CDR1 is SGHDT and CDR2 is YYEEEE. The V segment lost 1 base and the J segment 5 bases; nucleotides outside the gene matches: 8. This CDR3 comprises 16 residues. Unique molecular identifiers were incorporated into the prepared TCRbeta library. TCRdb reanalysed the PCR reads using MiXCR and keeps one entry per CDR3 protein. The repertoire holds 300,000 to 400,000 distinct CDR3 sequences, with about 14% as singletons. This clonotype was observed at least ten times.

The chain links TRBV5-6 to TRBJ2-5; TRBD1 matches 10 bases. This clonotype was sampled from a human donor who donated a stem cell graft to a child with Fanconi anemia. Sample: PBMCs, taken from the stem cell graft. DNA of the CDR3: TGTGCCAGCAGCTTGTGGGGACAGGGGTTGATGGAGACCCAGTACTTC. Translating it yields CASSLWGQGLMETQYF.